This T cell receptor beta chain was sequenced for a study of blood T cells in healthy people across ages. This CDR3 is built from 12 residues. Germline assignment: CDR1 DFQATT and CDR2 SNEGSKA (reference sequence). Using a J-beta primer mix together with a sample-barcoded 5' primer, a second PCR was run for roughly 6 to 11 cycles. TCRdb recomputed calls from the 5' RACE reads with MiXCR, one row per CDR3 protein. The sample shows around 780,000 distinct CDR3 sequences, 25% to 30% of them seen only once. This sample was shared with a second study, whose subject was T cells of mothers and their children.

This sequence joins TRBV20-1 and TRBJ2-1, with a possible D match to TRBD1 (6 bases). Matching the DNA end better, TRBJ2-5 makes the J call doubtful. Sequencing was carried out using blood. The sequence derives from a boy younger than 18 in good health. The chain's CDR3 is CSANRDSETQYF. Written as DNA, the CDR3 is TGCAGTGCTAACAGGGATTCAGAGACCCAGTACTTC.